The 15 T cell receptor beta chains given below trace back to one sample, sequenced in a study of blood T cell repertoires in COVID-19 (dated by TCRdb to 2018 to 2021). The library was made by the immunoSEQ multiplex PCR assay. This immuneACCESS table, as held by TCRdb, lists in-frame sequences with V and J called but not all clones. Of the missing ones, under half trace to an unresolved V gene in checked studies; the others have no known cause. Recorded for this sample are about 200,000 clones; 84% of them occurred a single time. The ten largest make up roughly 3.1% of the sample. The sample consisted of PBMCs or T cells enriched from blood (not recorded which). The receptor source for this set is a woman aged 30 to 39 who had been exposed to COVID-19.

The chain uses TRBV19 and TRBJ2-1, with TRBD1 matching 7 bases. V was clipped by 10 bases and J by 3 bases; unmatched bases: 9. Per germline, CDR1 LNHDA and CDR2 SQIVND (reference sequence). CDR3 length: 14 residues. This CDR3 is CAISRQGLYNEQFF. In DNA form, the CDR3 reads TGTGCCATCAGTCGACAGGGCCTCTACAATGAGCAGTTCTTC.

The gene calls are TRBV6-5 and TRBJ1-4, with 10 bases matching TRBD1. Germline-derived CDR1 and CDR2 are MNHEY and SVGAGI. V gave up 5 bases and J gave up 4 bases; unmatched junction bases: 4. The CDR3 contains 15 residues. CDR3 sequence (DNA): TGTGCCAGCAGTCGCGGGACAGGGGTTAATGAAAAACTGTTTTTT. This gives the protein CASSRGTGVNEKLFF.

The V call is TRBV3-1 (or the pseudogene TRBV3-2), the J call TRBJ2-5; 9 positions match TRBD1. There are 13 residues in the CDR3. Per the germline V gene, CDR1 is LGHDT and CDR2 is YNNKEL (reference sequence). The V segment lost 4 bases and the J segment 3 bases; nucleotides outside the gene matches: 0. CDR3: CASSRDREETQYF. The CDR3 DNA is TGTGCCAGCAGCCGGGACAGGGAAGAGACCCAGTACTTC.

The chain has TRBV4-1 and TRBJ2-7, with TRBD1 as a possible D gene (7 bases). The V and J ends lost 2 bases and 2 bases respectively, with 22 bases between them. This CDR3 has 18 amino acids. Germline V CDR1 and CDR2: MGHRA, YSYEKL. The CDR3 region has the DNA TGCGCCAGCAGCCAAAAAACCACCAGGGGGGCACCCCCCTACGAGCAGTACTTC. It encodes CASSQKTTRGAPPYEQYF.

As to this clone: Other DNA sequences within the sample encode an identical CDR3. The chain uses TRBV12-3 or TRBV12-4 and TRBJ1-5; D unresolved. V lost 6 bases, J lost 7 bases, and 13 bases lay in between. CDR3 length: 13 amino acids. CDR3 protein: CASSLGSDQPQHF. In DNA form, the CDR3 reads TGTGCCAGCAGCCTAGGATCCGACCAGCCCCAGCATTTT.

Points on this clone: The same CDR3 is also encoded by other DNA sequences in this sample. The genes are TRBV9 and TRBJ1-1; D is possibly TRBD1 (5 bases). Looked up from germline, CDR1 is SGDLS and CDR2 is YYNGEE. Trimming removed 4 bases at V and 1 base at J, with 8 bases between. The CDR3 runs to 13 residues. The CDR3 region has the DNA TGTGCCAGCAGCCCTCAGGGGAACACTGAAGCTTTCTTT. Its protein product is CASSPQGNTEAFF.

The chain couples TRBV27 to TRBJ2-2; 9 nucleotides match TRBD1. Losses at the gene ends were 4 bases for V and 5 bases for J; bases not matched to a gene: 2. The CDR3 is 14 amino acids. Germline CDR1 MNHEY, CDR2 SMNVEV (reference sequence). CDR3 sequence reads: CASSWDRETGELFF. In DNA form, the CDR3 reads TGTGCCAGCAGTTGGGACAGGGAGACCGGGGAGCTGTTTTTT.

The chain combines TRBV6-2 or TRBV6-3 with TRBJ2-3, with TRBD1 matching over 9 bases. With 7 bases clipped from V and 6 bases from J, the junction kept 11 bases outside the gene matches. The CDR3 contains 15 residues. Germline V gene sequence: CDR1 MNHEY, CDR2 SVGEGT. DNA for the CDR3: TGTGCCAGCACCCCCCGGGGGACAGGGTCGGATACGCAGTATTTT. Protein sequence: CASTPRGTGSDTQYF.

Regarding this clone: The sample has other DNA sequences that encode this CDR3 too. CDR3 coding DNA: TGCAGTGCTCCACTTTCCTACGAGCAGTACTTC. Translation gives CSAPLSYEQYF. V is TRBV20-1 and J is TRBJ2-7; D call uncertain. V lost 5 bases, J lost 1 base, and 6 bases lay in between. CDR3 size: 11 residues. Per the germline V gene, CDR1 is DFQATT and CDR2 is SNEGSKA (reference sequence).

This rearrangement joins TRBV18 to TRBJ2-3; 7 bases are shared with TRBD1. CDR3 length: 15 amino acids. From germline, CDR1 is KGHSH and CDR2 LQKENI. J was trimmed by 4 bases and V by 0 bases; bases with no gene match: 4. CDR3 coding DNA: TGTGCCAGCTCACCACCGGAACAGGGGCCAGATACGCAGTATTTT. It is translated as CASSPPEQGPDTQYF.

This clone was seen a single time. This sequence joins TRBV14 and TRBJ2-6; D not certain. This CDR3 contains 16 residues. CDR1 SGHDN and CDR2 FVKESK come from the germline V gene. The V gene lost 2 bases and the J gene lost 1 base, with 9 bases spanning the gap. CDR3: CASSQLQISGANVLTF. DNA for the CDR3: TGTGCCAGCAGCCAACTACAGATTTCTGGGGCCAACGTCCTGACTTTC.

The chain links TRBV29-1 to TRBJ1-5; D is perhaps TRBD1 (5 bases). Germline CDR1 is SQVTM and CDR2 is ANQGSEA. CDR3 length: 14 amino acids. Trimming removed 6 bases from V and 0 bases from J, with 12 bases in between. The CDR3: CSVGRGYSNQPQHF. The CDR3 DNA sequence: TGCAGCGTGGGAAGGGGATATAGCAATCAGCCCCAGCATTTT.

The rearrangement joins TRBV5-1 to TRBJ2-5; D not resolved. V dropped 7 bases and J dropped 3 bases, with 7 bases sitting between them. This CDR3 region has 11 residues. Germline CDR1 reads SGHRS; CDR2 reads YFSETQ. The CDR3 loop is CASVNEETQYF. As DNA, the CDR3 is TGCGCCAGCGTAAATGAAGAGACCCAGTACTTC.

CDR3: CSVVDSPKGGNQPQHF. The DNA for the CDR3 is TGCAGCGTCGTGGACAGCCCGAAGGGTGGCAATCAGCCCCAGCATTTT. J is TRBJ1-5 and V is TRBV29-1; TRBD1 is a possible D gene (6 bases). Trimming removed 6 bases at V and 2 bases at J, with 20 bases between. Germline CDR1 reads SQVTM; CDR2 reads ANQGSEA. CDR3 length: 16 amino acids.

This clone showed up just a few times. The chain recombines TRBV7-2 with TRBJ2-1; D not certain. Trimming took 1 base from V and 0 from J, leaving 7 bases between them. This CDR3 has 15 amino acids. Germline CDR1 reads SGHTA; CDR2 reads FQGNSA. CDR3 sequence (DNA): TGTGCCAGCAGCTTAGGATCGAGCTCCTACAATGAGCAGTTCTTC. Its translation is CASSLGSSSYNEQFF.